This T cell receptor beta chain comes out of a study of T cell responses to AZD1222 COVID-19 vaccine. Study overall: Both about-4-week and about-12-week second-dose recipients were combined.

This clone is a singleton in its sample. The target antigen is unknown. Assay used: immunoSEQ multiplex PCR; TCRdb lists only in-frame clones, some missing. The table includes more than 85,000 clones, around 80% detected once. Broader study findings: Nearly half of spike-specific TCRs reportedly target unmutated variant regions. Females outnumbered males among donors, who were mostly white British; clonal diversity was possibly underestimated. Only a handful of individuals given AZD1222 were seropositive at baseline.

After removal of 5 bases from V and 4 bases from J, the junction contained 7 bases not matched to a gene. Germline V gives CDR1 MNHEY, CDR2 SVGEGT. This CDR3 has 15 residues. The clonotype was recovered from an adult in good health. The sample consisted of peripheral blood, taken on day 0 of AZD1222 vaccination. The rearrangement uses TRBV6-2 or TRBV6-3 and TRBJ2-1, with 8 bases identical to TRBD1. Written as DNA, the CDR3 is TGTGCCAGCAGTGACCTTAACAGGGGGTACAATGAGCAGTTCTTC. Its translation is CASSDLNRGYNEQFF.